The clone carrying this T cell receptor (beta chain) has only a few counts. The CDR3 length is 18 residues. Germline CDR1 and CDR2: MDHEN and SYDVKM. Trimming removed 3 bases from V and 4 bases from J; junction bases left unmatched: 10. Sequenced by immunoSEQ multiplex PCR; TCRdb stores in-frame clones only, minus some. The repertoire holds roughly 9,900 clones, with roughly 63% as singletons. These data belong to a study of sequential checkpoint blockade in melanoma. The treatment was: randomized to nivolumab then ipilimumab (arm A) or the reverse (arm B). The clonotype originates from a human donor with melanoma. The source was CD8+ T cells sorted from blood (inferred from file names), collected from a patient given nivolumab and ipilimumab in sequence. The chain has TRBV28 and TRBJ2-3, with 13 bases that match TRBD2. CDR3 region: CASSFRTSGGPLADTQYF. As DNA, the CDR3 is TGTGCCAGCAGTTTTCGGACTAGCGGGGGCCCCCTGGCAGATACGCAGTATTTT.